Listed below are T cell receptor beta chains from one sample, sequenced in a study of blood T cells in healthy people across ages. MiXCR, run by TCRdb on the 5' RACE reads, gives a single entry per CDR3 protein. The table includes around 580,000 distinct CDR3 sequences, roughly 43% detected once. Sequencing was carried out using blood. Receptors originate from a man older than 75 in good health. Each CDR3 is given with its conserved first and last residue. A D gene is named only where the DNA matches it firmly. The size of a clone is reported for some rows only, either as once, few or many, or as a class for expanded clones.

D: .
J: TRBJ2-3
V: TRBV7-8
size: .
DNA: TGTGCCAGCAGCTCTTTGGGCGGGACTAGCACAGATACGCAGTATTTT
CDR3: CASSSLGGTSTDTQYF

D: .
J: TRBJ1-2
V: TRBV7-2
size: .
DNA: TGTGCCAGCAGCCCCGCAGGGTCCGACGGCTACACCTTC
CDR3: CASSPAGSDGYTF

D: TRBD1
J: TRBJ2-7
V: TRBV6-2/TRBV6-3
size: .
DNA: TGTGCCAGCAGCAGATACAGGGGTCCCAACGAGCAGTACTTC
CDR3: CASSRYRGPNEQYF

D: .
J: TRBJ1-2
V: TRBV5-1
size: .
DNA: TGCGCCAGCAGCTTGGATGCGGGACGGAACTATGGCTACACCTTC
CDR3: CASSLDAGRNYGYTF

D: TRBD1
J: TRBJ1-1
V: TRBV6-6
size: .
DNA: TGTGCCAGCAGTGATGGGACAGGGAGCACTGAAGCTTTCTTT
CDR3: CASSDGTGSTEAFF

D: .
J: TRBJ1-5
V: TRBV6-2/TRBV6-3
size: .
DNA: TGTGCCAGCAGAACGGTAATGGGCAATCAGCCCCAGCATTTT
CDR3: CASRTVMGNQPQHF

D: TRBD2
J: TRBJ2-7
V: TRBV20-1
size: .
DNA: TGCAGTGCCCAGCGGGGGGGCTTCTACGAGCAGTACTTC
CDR3: CSAQRGGFYEQYF

D: .
J: TRBJ1-1
V: TRBV7-2
size: .
DNA: TGTGCCAGCAGCTTTAGGGGCAGGGACACTGAAGCTTTCTTT
CDR3: CASSFRGRDTEAFF

D: .
J: TRBJ2-3
V: TRBV5-1
size: few
DNA: TGCGCCAGCAGCTTTCCCATGGATCGCGGGGTCTACACAGATACGCAGTATTTT
CDR3: CASSFPMDRGVYTDTQYF

D: .
J: TRBJ2-7
V: TRBV7-3
size: .
DNA: TGTGCCAGCACCCTTGAGTCGTCCTACGAGCAGTACTTC
CDR3: CASTLESSYEQYF

D: .
J: TRBJ1-5
V: TRBV5-5
size: once
DNA: TGTGCCAGCAGCCTGGAGGGAAGTTGGCAGCCCCAGCATTTT
CDR3: CASSLEGSWQPQHF

D: .
J: TRBJ1-1
V: TRBV2
size: .
DNA: TGTGCCAGCAGTGAAGCTGAGGCCTCCACTGAAGCTTTCTTT
CDR3: CASSEAEASTEAFF

D: .
J: TRBJ2-1
V: TRBV3-1
size: few
DNA: TGTGCCAGCAGCCAGGCGGGGTCTGACAATGAGCAGTTCTTC
CDR3: CASSQAGSDNEQFF

D: TRBD1
J: TRBJ1-2
V: TRBV7-9
size: .
DNA: TGTGCCAGCAGCCAGGACAGGGTATTACCCTATGGCTACACCTTC
CDR3: CASSQDRVLPYGYTF

D: TRBD2
J: TRBJ2-7
V: TRBV11-1
size: once
DNA: TGTGCCAGCAGCTCTGGCCGACTAGCGGTCTACAATGAGCAGTACTTC
CDR3: CASSSGRLAVYNEQYF

D: .
J: TRBJ2-3
V: TRBV7-9
size: many
DNA: TGTGCCAGCAGCTTAGGGGCGGGCCCTGGAGATACGCAGTATTTT
CDR3: CASSLGAGPGDTQYF

D: .
J: TRBJ1-2
V: TRBV4-2
size: few
DNA: TGTGCCAGCAGCCCCAGCCGGGGACTTCCTTTTGGCTACACCTTC
CDR3: CASSPSRGLPFGYTF

D: .
J: TRBJ2-7
V: TRBV6-2/TRBV6-3
size: .
DNA: TGTGCCAGCAACTCGCCGGGAGCTTCCGGTTACGAGCAGTACTTC
CDR3: CASNSPGASGYEQYF

D: .
J: TRBJ2-3
V: TRBV20-1
size: .
DNA: TGCAGTGCTATATCGACAAAACCACGCACAGATACGCAGTATTTT
CDR3: CSAISTKPRTDTQYF

D: TRBD2
J: TRBJ2-1
V: TRBV7-9
size: few
DNA: TGTGCCAGCAGCTTATTGGGACTAGCGGGAGTTAGTTCCTACAATGAGCAGTTCTTC
CDR3: CASSLLGLAGVSSYNEQFF

D: .
J: TRBJ2-7
V: TRBV12-3/TRBV12-4
size: few
DNA: TGTGCCAGCAGAGAGGTAGCGCTCAGCTACGAGCAGTACTTC
CDR3: CASREVALSYEQYF

D: TRBD2
J: TRBJ2-7
V: TRBV2
size: .
DNA: TGTGCCACCACACTAGCGATTTCTAGTGAGCAGTACTTC
CDR3: CATTLAISSEQYF

D: TRBD2
J: TRBJ2-1
V: TRBV6-2/TRBV6-3
size: many
DNA: TGTGCCAGCAGTCCCCATCCGCTAGCGGGGGGCCGGCAGTTCTTC
CDR3: CASSPHPLAGGRQFF

D: .
J: TRBJ1-4
V: TRBV20-1
size: .
DNA: TGCAGTGCTAGAGAACCGACAACTAATGAAAAACTGTTTTTT
CDR3: CSAREPTTNEKLFF

D: .
J: TRBJ2-2
V: TRBV10-3
size: .
DNA: TGTGCCATCAGTGAACGGGGAACCGGGGAGCTGTTTTTT
CDR3: CAISERGTGELFF

D: .
J: TRBJ2-7
V: TRBV7-2
size: once
DNA: TGTGCCAGCAGCTTACAAAATAGCGGAGACTACGAGCAGTACTTC
CDR3: CASSLQNSGDYEQYF

D: TRBD1
J: TRBJ1-2
V: TRBV6-4
size: .
DNA: TGTGCCAGCAGTGACCCCGGACAGGGGGCTGGCTACACCTTC
CDR3: CASSDPGQGAGYTF

D: TRBD2
J: TRBJ2-1
V: TRBV9
size: many
DNA: TGTGCCAGCAGCGTAGCGGGGGGGCCGTATGAGCAGTTCTTC
CDR3: CASSVAGGPYEQFF

D: TRBD2
J: TRBJ2-2
V: TRBV28
size: .
DNA: TGTGCCAGCAGTAAGTTAGCGGGAACCGGGGAGCTGTTTTTT
CDR3: CASSKLAGTGELFF

D: .
J: TRBJ2-5
V: TRBV5-1
size: .
DNA: TGCGCCAGCAGCTTGGGGCCGGTACAAGAGACCCAGTACTTC
CDR3: CASSLGPVQETQYF

D: TRBD1
J: TRBJ2-1
V: TRBV6-2/TRBV6-3
size: .
DNA: TGTGCCAGCAGCCATAGGGGGCGCGGTCCCTACAATGAGCAGTTCTTC
CDR3: CASSHRGRGPYNEQFF

D: .
J: TRBJ2-3
V: TRBV24-1
size: .
DNA: TGTGCCACCAGTGACCCACGACAGGGAGGGTCGACAGATACGCAGTATTTT
CDR3: CATSDPRQGGSTDTQYF

D: .
J: TRBJ1-2
V: TRBV7-8
size: few
DNA: TGTGCCAGCAGCCCGCAGTTGAGAAGGTGGGGTGGCTACACCTTC
CDR3: CASSPQLRRWGGYTF

D: .
J: TRBJ1-1
V: TRBV25-1
size: .
DNA: TGTGCCAGCAGTGGAAGAAGTAACACTGAAGCTTTCTTT
CDR3: CASSGRSNTEAFF

D: .
J: TRBJ2-5
V: TRBV11-2
size: .
DNA: TGTGCCAGCAGCTTACACAGCCAGTACCAAGAGACCCAGTACTTC
CDR3: CASSLHSQYQETQYF

D: .
J: TRBJ1-1
V: TRBV6-5
size: .
DNA: TGTGCCAGCAGTAGAACAGTCGCGTTGGGGAACACTGAAGCTTTCTTT
CDR3: CASSRTVALGNTEAFF

D: .
J: TRBJ2-7
V: TRBV7-3
size: .
DNA: TGTGCCAGCAGCTTAAACGCGGGGCAGGGAGGCGAGCAGTACTTC
CDR3: CASSLNAGQGGEQYF

D: .
J: TRBJ2-2
V: TRBV4-3
size: .
DNA: TGCGCCAGCAGCCGGACGACTAGGGCCGAGGAGCTGTTTTTT
CDR3: CASSRTTRAEELFF

D: .
J: TRBJ1-4
V: TRBV15
size: few
DNA: TGTGCCACCAGCAGAGGTGCAACTAATGAAAAACTGTTTTTT
CDR3: CATSRGATNEKLFF

D: .
J: TRBJ2-1
V: TRBV10-3
size: few
DNA: TGTGCCATCAGGCCTAACCCTTCAGGCAATGAGCAGTTCTTC
CDR3: CAIRPNPSGNEQFF

D: .
J: TRBJ1-5
V: TRBV6-2/TRBV6-3
size: few
DNA: TGTGCCAGCAGTTACTCAAGAAGCAATCAGCCCCAGCATTTT
CDR3: CASSYSRSNQPQHF

D: TRBD1
J: TRBJ2-3
V: TRBV20-1
size: few
DNA: TGCAGTGCCCAAGACAGGGGGCGCACAGATACGCAGTATTTT
CDR3: CSAQDRGRTDTQYF